This T cell receptor (beta chain) was sequenced in a study of shared clonotypes between healthy human individuals. Deep-level running was used for the assay. This table comes from immunoSEQ multiplex PCR, and its TCRdb copy is limited to in-frame clones, with some not included. The sample shows 2 million to 2.5 million clones, approximately 95% of them seen only once. General study findings and limits: Incompleteness in sorted-subset sequencing, despite large depth, was shown by rarefaction. Naive subsets tended to show greater estimated richness than memory subsets.

Points on this clone: No antigen is known for it.

Investigators divided CD4+ cells into CD45RA+ naive and CD45RA-negative memory subsets. Germline V CDR1 and CDR2: MGHRA, YSYEKL. V lost 1 base, J lost 2 bases, and 9 bases lay in between. The CDR3 covers 14 residues. V is TRBV4-1 and J is TRBJ2-7; D may be TRBD2 (5 bases). The TCR originated in a man younger than 35 in good health. Some clones in this sample may be carry-over from other donors' samples. Sequencing used naive CD4+ T cells from PBMCs. Subset specified: CD45RA+ positively selected. As DNA, the CDR3 is TGCGCCAGCAGCCAAGGGACTGTCACCTACGAGCAGTACTTC. Protein product: CASSQGTVTYEQYF.